These T cell receptor beta chains were read from a single sample in a study of T cells after posttransplantation cyclophosphamide. This table comes from immunoSEQ multiplex PCR, and its TCRdb copy is limited to in-frame clones, with some not included. Of some 15,000 clones in the sample, more than 80% were seen once. The specimen was PBMCs, collected just under 450 days after allogeneic stem cell transplant with calcineurin inhibitor and methotrexate. The receptors derive from a male patient aged 25-45 years who received an allogeneic stem cell transplant from an unrelated donor, was CMV-positive, and had acute and chronic GVHD. Some T cells may possibly be graft donor cells. The CDR3 runs from the conserved cysteine through the conserved F or W. The D gene is left open where the match is weak. Clone size is not always given. Where it is, it says once, few, many or a class for expanded clones.

V gene,D gene,clone size,J gene,CDR3 protein
TRBV6-5,TRBD1,-,TRBJ1-6,CASSYSPGTANPPLHF
TRBV7-3,TRBD1,-,TRBJ1-1,CASSPTGGYTEAFF
TRBV18,-,-,TRBJ1-1,CASSPGADRTEAFF
TRBV9,-,-,TRBJ2-7,CASSVEGFTDEQYF
TRBV9,-,-,TRBJ1-1,CASSVALGSDTEAFF
TRBV9,TRBD1,-,TRBJ1-1,CASSVGQGGNTEAFF
TRBV6-6,TRBD1,-,TRBJ1-1,CASSYGAQGANTEAFF
TRBV6-6,-,-,TRBJ1-2,CASSLAGDNYGYTF
TRBV6-1,TRBD1,-,TRBJ2-6,CASSEAKGTGGSGANVLTF
TRBV5-1,-,-,TRBJ2-1,CASSLDGVYNEQFF
TRBV29-1,-,-,TRBJ2-5,CSVGGSKETQYF
TRBV7-8,TRBD1,few,TRBJ1-3,CASSLRTGGSGNTIYF
TRBV30,-,-,TRBJ2-7,CAWSLGTSYEQYF
TRBV5-1,TRBD1,-,TRBJ2-1,CASSSGQGPYGEQFF
TRBV9,-,-,TRBJ1-1,CASSVLQGQNTEAFF
TRBV6-5,-,-,TRBJ1-1,CASTGTSNTEAFF
TRBV4-1,TRBD1,-,TRBJ2-5,CASSQRSGTAQETQYF
TRBV6-5,-,-,TRBJ1-2,CASSYGPTGNYGYTF
TRBV5-1,TRBD1,-,TRBJ1-3,CASSSQTGHGNTIYF
TRBV5-4,TRBD1,few,TRBJ2-7,CASSQSDRGELYEQYF
TRBV7-2,TRBD1,once,TRBJ2-3,CASSFQGTGGTDTQYF
TRBV18,TRBD2,-,TRBJ2-2,CASSPRSGGVDTGELFF
TRBV5-6,TRBD2,-,TRBJ2-7,CASSLDGGLAGSSYEQYF
TRBV6-5,-,-,TRBJ1-1,CASSRQNTEAFF